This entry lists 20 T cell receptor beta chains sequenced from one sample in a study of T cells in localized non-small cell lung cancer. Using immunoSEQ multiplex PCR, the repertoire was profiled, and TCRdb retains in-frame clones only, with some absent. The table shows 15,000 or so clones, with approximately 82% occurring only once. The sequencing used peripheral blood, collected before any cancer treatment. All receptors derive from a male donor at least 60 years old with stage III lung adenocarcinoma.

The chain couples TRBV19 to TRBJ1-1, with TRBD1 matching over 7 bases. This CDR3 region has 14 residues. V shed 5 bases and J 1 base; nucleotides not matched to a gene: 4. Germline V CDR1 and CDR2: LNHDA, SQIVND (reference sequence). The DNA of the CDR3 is TGTGCCAGTAGTGTTACAGGGGAGAACACTGAAGCTTTCTTT. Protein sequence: CASSVTGENTEAFF.

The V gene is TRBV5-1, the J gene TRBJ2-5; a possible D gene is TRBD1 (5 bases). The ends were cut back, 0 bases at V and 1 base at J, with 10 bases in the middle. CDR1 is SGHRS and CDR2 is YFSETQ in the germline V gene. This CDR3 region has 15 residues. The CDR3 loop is CASSLDGRVQETQYF. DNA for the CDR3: TGCGCCAGCAGCTTGGATGGCAGGGTCCAAGAGACCCAGTACTTC.

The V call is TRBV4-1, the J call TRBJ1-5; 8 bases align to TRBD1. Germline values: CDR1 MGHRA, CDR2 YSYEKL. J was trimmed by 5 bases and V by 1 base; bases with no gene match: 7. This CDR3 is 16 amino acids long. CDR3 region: CASSQGPGTGHQPQHF. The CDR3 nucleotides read TGCGCCAGCAGCCAAGGCCCGGGGACAGGACATCAGCCCCAGCATTTT.

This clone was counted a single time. CDR3 protein: CASSLFGRTDEKLFF. CDR3 coding DNA: TGCGCCAGCAGCTTGTTCGGTCGGACAGATGAAAAACTGTTTTTT. The V call is TRBV5-1, the J call TRBJ1-4; D perhaps matches TRBD1 (6 bases). Trimming cost V 1 base and J 6 bases, with 13 bases left between them. Per germline, CDR1 SGHRS and CDR2 YFSETQ. The CDR3 has 15 amino acids.

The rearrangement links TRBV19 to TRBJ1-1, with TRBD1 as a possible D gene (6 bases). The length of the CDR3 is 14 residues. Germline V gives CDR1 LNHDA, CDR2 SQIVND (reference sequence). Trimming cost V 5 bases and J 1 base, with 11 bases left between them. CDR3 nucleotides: TGTGCCAGTAGTGATCAGGGACAGAACACTGAAGCTTTCTTT. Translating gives CASSDQGQNTEAFF.

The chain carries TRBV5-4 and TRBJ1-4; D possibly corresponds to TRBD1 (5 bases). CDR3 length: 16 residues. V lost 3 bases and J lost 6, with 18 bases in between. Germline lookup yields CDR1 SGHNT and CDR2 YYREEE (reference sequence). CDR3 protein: CASSSGASGVYEKLFF. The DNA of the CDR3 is TGTGCCAGCAGCTCTGGCGCGTCGGGGGTTTATGAAAAACTGTTTTTT.

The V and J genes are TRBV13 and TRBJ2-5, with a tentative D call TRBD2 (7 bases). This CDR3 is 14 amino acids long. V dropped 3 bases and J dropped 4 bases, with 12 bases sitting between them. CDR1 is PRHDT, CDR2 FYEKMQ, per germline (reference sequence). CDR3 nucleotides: TGTGCCAGCAGCTTTAGAGGGGGGGGAGAGACCCAGTACTTC. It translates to CASSFRGGGETQYF.

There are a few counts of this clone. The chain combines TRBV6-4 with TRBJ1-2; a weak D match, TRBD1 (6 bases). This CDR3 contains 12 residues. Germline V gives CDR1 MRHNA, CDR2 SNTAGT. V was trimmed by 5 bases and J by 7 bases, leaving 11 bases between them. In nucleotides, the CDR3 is TGTGCCAGCAGTTACGTAGGGGGTGGCTACACCTTC. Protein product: CASSYVGGGYTF.

The CDR3 DNA sequence: TGTGCCAGCTTAGCTTTGGGGGCAGCTTCGAACACCGGGGAGCTGTTTTTT. This gives the protein CASLALGAASNTGELFF. This rearrangement joins TRBV11-2 to TRBJ2-2; TRBD1 is a possible D gene (6 bases). Germline CDR1 reads SGHAT; CDR2 reads FQNNGV. This CDR3 contains 17 residues. V lost 8 bases and J 0 bases, leaving 19 bases between the germline ends.

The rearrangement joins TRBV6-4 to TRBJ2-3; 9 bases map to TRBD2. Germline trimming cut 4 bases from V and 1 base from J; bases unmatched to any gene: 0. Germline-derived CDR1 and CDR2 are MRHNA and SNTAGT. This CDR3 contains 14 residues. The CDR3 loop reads CASSVAGGTDTQYF. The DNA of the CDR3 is TGTGCCAGCAGTGTAGCGGGGGGCACAGATACGCAGTATTTT.

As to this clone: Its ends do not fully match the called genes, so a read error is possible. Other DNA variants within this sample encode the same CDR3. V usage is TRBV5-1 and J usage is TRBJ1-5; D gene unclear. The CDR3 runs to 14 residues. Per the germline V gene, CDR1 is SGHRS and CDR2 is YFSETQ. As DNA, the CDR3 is TGCGCCAGTAGCTTGGAAGGGTTCAATCAGCCCCAGCATTTT. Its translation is CASSLEGFNQPQHF.

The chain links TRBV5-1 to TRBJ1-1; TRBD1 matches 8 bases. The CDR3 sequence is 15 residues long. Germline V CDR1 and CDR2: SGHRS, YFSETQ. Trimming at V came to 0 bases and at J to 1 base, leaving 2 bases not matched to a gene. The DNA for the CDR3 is TGCGCCAGCAGCTTGGCGACAGGGGCGAACACTGAAGCTTTCTTT. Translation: CASSLATGANTEAFF.

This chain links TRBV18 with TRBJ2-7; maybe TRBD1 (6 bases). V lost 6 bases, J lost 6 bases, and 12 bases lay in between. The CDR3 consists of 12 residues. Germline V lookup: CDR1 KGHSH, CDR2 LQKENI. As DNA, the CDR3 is TGTGCCAGCTCCTACAGGGCTGTCGAGCAGTACTTC. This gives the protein CASSYRAVEQYF.

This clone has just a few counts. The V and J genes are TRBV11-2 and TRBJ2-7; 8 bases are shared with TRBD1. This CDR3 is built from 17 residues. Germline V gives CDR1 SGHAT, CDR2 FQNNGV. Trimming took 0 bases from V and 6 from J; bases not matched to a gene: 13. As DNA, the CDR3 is TGTGCCAGCAGCTTAGATTTTCGGACAGGGAAGGTCGGCGAGCAGTACTTC. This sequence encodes CASSLDFRTGKVGEQYF.

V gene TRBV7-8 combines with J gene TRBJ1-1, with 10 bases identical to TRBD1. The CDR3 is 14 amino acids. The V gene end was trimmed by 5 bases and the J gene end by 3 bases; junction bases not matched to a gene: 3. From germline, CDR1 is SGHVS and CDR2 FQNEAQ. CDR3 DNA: TGTGCCAGCAGCCTAGGGACAGGGGACACTGAAGCTTTCTTT. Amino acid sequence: CASSLGTGDTEAFF.

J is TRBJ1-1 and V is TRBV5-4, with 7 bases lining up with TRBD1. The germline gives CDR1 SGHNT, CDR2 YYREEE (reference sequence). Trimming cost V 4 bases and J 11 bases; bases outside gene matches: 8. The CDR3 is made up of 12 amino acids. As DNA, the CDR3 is TGTGCCAGCAGCCCCCGGGACAGCATCGCTTTCTTT. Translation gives CASSPRDSIAFF. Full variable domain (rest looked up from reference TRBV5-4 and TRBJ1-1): ETGVTQSPTHLIKTRGQQVTLRCSSQSGHNTVSWYQQALGQGPQFIFQYYREEENGRGNFPPRFSGLQFPNYSSELNVNALELDDSALYLCASSPRDSIAFFGQGTRLTVV.

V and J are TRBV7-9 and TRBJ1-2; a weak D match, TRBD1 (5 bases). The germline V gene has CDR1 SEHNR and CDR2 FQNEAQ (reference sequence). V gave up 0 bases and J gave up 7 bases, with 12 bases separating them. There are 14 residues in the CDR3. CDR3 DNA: TGTGCCAGCAGCTTAGCAGCAGGGCCGGGTGGCTACACCTTC. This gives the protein CASSLAAGPGGYTF. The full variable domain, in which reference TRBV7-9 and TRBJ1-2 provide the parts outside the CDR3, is DTGVSQNPRHKITKRGQNVTFRCDPISEHNRLYWYRQTLGQGPEFLTYFQNEAQLEKSRLLSDRFSAERPKGSFSTLEIQRTEQGDSAMYLCASSLAAGPGGYTFGSGTRLTVV.

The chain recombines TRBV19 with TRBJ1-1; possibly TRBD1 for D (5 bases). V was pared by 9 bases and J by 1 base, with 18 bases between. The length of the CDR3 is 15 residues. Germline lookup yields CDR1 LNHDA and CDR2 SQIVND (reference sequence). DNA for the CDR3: TGTGCCAGCAACTTTGTGGGACGGAGGAACACTGAAGCTTTCTTT. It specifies CASNFVGRRNTEAFF.

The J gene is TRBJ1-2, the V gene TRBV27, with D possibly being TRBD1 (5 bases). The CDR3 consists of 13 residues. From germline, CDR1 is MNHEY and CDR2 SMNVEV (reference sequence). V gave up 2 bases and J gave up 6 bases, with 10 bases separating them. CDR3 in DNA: TGTGCCAGCAGTTTACGGCAGGGCCATGGCTACACCTTC. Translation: CASSLRQGHGYTF.

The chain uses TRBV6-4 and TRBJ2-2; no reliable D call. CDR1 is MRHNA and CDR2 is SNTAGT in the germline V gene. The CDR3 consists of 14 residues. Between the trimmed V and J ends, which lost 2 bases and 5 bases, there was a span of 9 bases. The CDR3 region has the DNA TGTGCCAGCAGTGACACGGATAGGACCGGGGAGCTGTTTTTT. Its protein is CASSDTDRTGELFF.